Listed below are T cell receptor beta chains from one sample, sequenced in a study of cytomegalovirus exposure and HLA in healthy donors. Some clones are missing from TCRdb's copy, which holds only in-frame ones; the method was immunoSEQ multiplex PCR. Among roughly 130,000 clones listed, 75% to 85% were seen once. Sequences were obtained from PBMCs. The origin of the receptors is a man younger than 40 in good health and CMV-seronegative. The CDR3 runs from the conserved cysteine through the conserved F or W. The D gene is left open where the match is weak.

TRBV9	TRBJ2-3	TRBD2	CASSVSGSLADTQYF
TRBV27	TRBJ1-1	TRBD1	CASILFGTAGAGEAFF
TRBV27	TRBJ1-6	.	CASTLGGGNNSPLHF
TRBV28	TRBJ2-5	.	CASSWRNQETQYF
TRBV6-1	TRBJ2-3	TRBD2	CASSEQPLAGVRDTQYF
TRBV13	TRBJ2-5	TRBD1	CASSNPGQLKETQYF
TRBV4-3	TRBJ2-7	.	CASSHRVSYEQYF
TRBV30	TRBJ2-3	TRBD2	CACQGAGGPLSTDTQYF
TRBV7-6	TRBJ2-5	.	CASSLGRRFQETQYF
TRBV10-3	TRBJ1-1	.	CAIRATNTEAFF
TRBV4-3	TRBJ2-4	.	CASSQDPGVDKNIQYF
TRBV7-2	TRBJ2-5	TRBD2	CASRDPSGRETQYF
TRBV14	TRBJ2-4	TRBD2	CASSLLPTSGSWPVGKNIQYF
TRBV19	TRBJ1-5	TRBD1	CASSHTGGEQPQHF
TRBV5-1	TRBJ1-1	TRBD1	CASSLEGTGTTEAFF
TRBV4-1	TRBJ2-7	TRBD1	CASSPEPGTGTYEQYF
TRBV10-3	TRBJ2-7	.	CAISAGVYEQYF
TRBV11-2	TRBJ1-1	.	CASSLFRDTEAFF
TRBV7-9	TRBJ1-1	.	CASSNEAFF
TRBV27	TRBJ1-2	.	CASSSLEGYTF
TRBV9	TRBJ2-1	TRBD2	CASSVNSGRSYNEQFF
TRBV6-6	TRBJ2-1	TRBD2	CASSPEGGRSFQQFF
TRBV12-5	TRBJ1-4	TRBD1	CASGTPDRGESLFF
TRBV5-4	TRBJ2-2	.	CASSSDTGELFF
TRBV18	TRBJ2-7	TRBD2	CASSPSGSRYEQYF
TRBV29-1	TRBJ2-1	TRBD1	CSVETLVRDRGFFSYNEQFF
TRBV19	TRBJ1-2	TRBD1	CASSTAVEGAVGYGYTF
TRBV5-1	TRBJ1-1	.	CASSLAGQLNTEAFF
TRBV6-5	TRBJ2-7	.	CASRPTVDTYEQYF
TRBV6-1	TRBJ1-5	.	CAGTFAGESNQPQHF
TRBV4-1	TRBJ2-5	TRBD2	CASSQESGSGETQYF
TRBV6-5	.	TRBD1	CASSRPGTGNYEQYF
TRBV27	TRBJ1-2	TRBD1	CAIRTGLSGYTF
TRBV6-5	TRBJ1-1	.	CASTRNTVNTEAFF
TRBV27	TRBJ2-3	TRBD2	CASSFEAGYTDTQYF
TRBV7-9	TRBJ1-1	.	CASFSPQGWNTEAFF
TRBV2	TRBJ2-7	TRBD1	CASRYRGSAPYEQYF
TRBV6-5	TRBJ1-1	.	CASSPGMNTEAFF
TRBV9	TRBJ1-1	TRBD1	CASSVGQITEAFF